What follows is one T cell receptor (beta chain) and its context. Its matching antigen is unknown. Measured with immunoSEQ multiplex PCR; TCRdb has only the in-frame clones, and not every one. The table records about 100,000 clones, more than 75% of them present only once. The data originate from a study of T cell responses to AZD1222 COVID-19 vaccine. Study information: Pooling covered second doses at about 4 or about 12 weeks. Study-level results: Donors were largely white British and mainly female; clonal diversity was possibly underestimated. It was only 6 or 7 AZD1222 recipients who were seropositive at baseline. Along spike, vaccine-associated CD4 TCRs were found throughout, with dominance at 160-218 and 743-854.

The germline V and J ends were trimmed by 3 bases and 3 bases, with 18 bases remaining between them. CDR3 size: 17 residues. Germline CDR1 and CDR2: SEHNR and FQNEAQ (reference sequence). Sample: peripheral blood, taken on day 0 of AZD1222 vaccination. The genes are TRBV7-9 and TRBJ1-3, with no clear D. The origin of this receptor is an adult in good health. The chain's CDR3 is CASSFPRGVRVGNTIYF. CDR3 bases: TGTGCCAGCAGCTTTCCCCGCGGAGTCCGCGTTGGAAACACCATATATTTT.